The clone carrying this TCR beta chain was seen ten or more times. Its target is not known. Arm-PCR with iRepertoire HTBI primers amplified the CDR3 regions for these TCR beta libraries. TCRdb re-analysed the multiplex PCR reads in MiXCR, keeping a single row per CDR3 protein. The table lists around 330,000 distinct CDR3 sequences, 15% to 20% of them singletons, with around 36% in the top ten. This record belongs to a study of regulatory T cells in long-lasting Graves disease. The time point was: newly diagnosed GD, antithyroid drugs for less than 3 months. The TCR library used RNA extracted from PBMCs. Broader study findings: Persistent disease showed a preference for TRBV28, TRBJ1-2 and TRBJ2-5.

Unmatched junction bases numbered 5, after V lost 4 bases and J lost 9 bases. The CDR3 extends over 13 amino acids. The germline V gene has CDR1 LNHDA and CDR2 SQIVND (reference sequence). This receptor was obtained from a female donor with Graves disease. The chain recombines TRBV19 with TRBJ2-1; 8 nucleotides align to TRBD1. The sequenced sample was peripheral blood mononuclear cells (PBMCs), obtained at new diagnosis, from a patient treated with antithyroid drugs. The CDR3 DNA reads TGTGCCAGTAGTAAACGGACAGGGCTTGAGCAGTTCTTC. Residues: CASSKRTGLEQFF.